Following are 23 T cell receptor beta chains from one sample sequenced in a study of blood T cell repertoires in COVID-19. Some clones are missing from TCRdb's copy, which holds only in-frame ones; the method was immunoSEQ multiplex PCR. The data show around 250,000 clones, with over 80% seen just once and about 3.4% held by the top ten. Sequenced: PBMCs or T cells enriched from blood (not recorded which). The origin of the receptors is a woman in her 40s who had been exposed to COVID-19.

The chain joins TRBV7-9 to TRBJ1-1, with 7 positions matching TRBD1. With 5 bases clipped from V and 0 bases from J, the junction kept 6 bases outside the gene matches. The CDR3 runs to 15 residues. The germline CDR1 and CDR2 sequences are SEHNR and FQNEAQ (reference sequence). The CDR3 loop is CASSPRDSLNTEAFF. The CDR3 bases are TGTGCCAGCAGCCCCCGGGACAGCCTGAACACTGAAGCTTTCTTT.

This clone was observed a handful of times. The chain joins TRBV21-1 to TRBJ2-7; the table's D call, TRBD2, has no DNA check behind it. TRBV21-1 is a documented pseudogene. CDR3 length equals 19 residues. The CDR3 DNA reads as TGTGCCAGCAGCAAAGATCCAGACACAGGACTAGCGGAATCCTACGAGCAGTACGTC. It is translated as CASSKDPDTGLAESYEQYV.

The V and J genes are TRBV24-1 and TRBJ2-1; 11 nucleotides match TRBD2. Germline V gene sequence: CDR1 KGHDR, CDR2 SFDVKD. The V segment lost 1 base and the J segment 8 bases; nucleotides outside the gene matches: 9. There are 17 residues in the CDR3. The CDR3 DNA sequence: TGTGCCACCAGTGATTTAGGGCATAGCGGGGGGGCAGATGAGCAGTTCTTC. Translated: CATSDLGHSGGADEQFF.

The CDR3 bases are TGTGCCAGCAGTTACTCCCCGGGGGAGGCCAACGTCCTGACTTTC. Translated, it gives CASSYSPGEANVLTF. This chain links TRBV6-2 or TRBV6-3 with TRBJ2-6, with a possible D match to TRBD2 (6 bases). The CDR3 is made up of 15 amino acids. Trimming removed 0 bases from V and 6 bases from J, with 9 bases in between. Germline CDR1 and CDR2: MNHEY and SVGEGT.

The gene calls are TRBV4-2 and TRBJ1-6, with D perhaps matching TRBD1 (5 bases). From germline, CDR1 is LGHNA and CDR2 YNFKEQ. This CDR3 region has 13 residues. V dropped 7 bases and J dropped 10 bases, with 14 bases sitting between them. Here the CDR3 reads CASKGPPQSPLHF. The CDR3 nucleotides read TGTGCCAGCAAGGGGCCCCCCCAATCACCCCTCCACTTT.

This chain uses TRBV4-1 with TRBJ2-1; the D is unclear. V dropped 5 bases and J dropped 9 bases, with 20 bases sitting between them. The CDR3 contains 15 residues. CDR1 is MGHRA and CDR2 is YSYEKL in the germline V gene. CDR3 coding DNA: TGCGCCAGCAGCTCCCTGACGGGTTTACGTGGTGAGCAGTTCTTC. Translation: CASSSLTGLRGEQFF.

The chain has TRBV11-3 and TRBJ2-2; TRBD1 is a possible D gene (7 bases). V gave up 6 bases and J gave up 5 bases, with 16 bases separating them. Germline assignment: CDR1 SGHNT and CDR2 YENEEA. The CDR3 length is 15 residues. CDR3 sequence: CASSNNRGGTGELFF. Here the CDR3 DNA reads TGTGCCAGCAGTAATAACAGGGGAGGTACCGGGGAGCTGTTTTTT. Combining the CDR3 with reference TRBV11-3 and TRBJ2-2 gives the whole variable domain EAGVVQSPRYKIIEKKQPVAFWCNPISGHNTLYWYLQNLGQGPELLIRYENEEAVDDSQLPKDRFSAERLKGVDSTLKIQPAELGDSAVYLCASSNNRGGTGELFFGEGSRLTVL.

This clone was detected a few times. This chain joins TRBV20-1 and TRBJ1-1, with 10 bases matching TRBD1. This CDR3 region has 15 residues. Germline CDR1 is DFQATT and CDR2 is SNEGSKA (reference sequence). The V segment lost 3 bases and the J segment 2 bases; nucleotides outside the gene matches: 6. CDR3 sequence reads: CSASSTGGLNTEAFF. The CDR3 DNA reads as TGCAGTGCTAGTTCGACAGGGGGCCTAAACACTGAAGCTTTCTTT.

CDR3 in DNA: TGTGCCAGCAGCCAAGGTACGGGGACAGGGAATGAAAAACTGTTTTTT. It translates to CASSQGTGTGNEKLFF. The gene calls are TRBV3-1 (or the pseudogene TRBV3-2) and TRBJ1-4, with 9 positions matching TRBD1. CDR3 length: 16 residues. V dropped 1 base and J dropped 5; count of bases not matched to a gene: 5. Germline lookup yields CDR1 LGHDT and CDR2 YNNKEL (reference sequence).

The rearrangement uses TRBV24-1 and TRBJ2-1, with 8 bases aligning to TRBD1. After removal of 5 bases from V and 7 bases from J, the junction contained 9 bases not matched to a gene. The CDR3 runs to 15 residues. Germline-derived CDR1 and CDR2 are KGHDR and SFDVKD. The CDR3 loop reads CATSARQGWVNEQFF. CDR3 nucleotides: TGTGCCACCAGTGCTCGACAGGGGTGGGTTAATGAGCAGTTCTTC.

The rearrangement links TRBV3-1 (or the pseudogene TRBV3-2) to TRBJ2-5; D is ambiguous. Germline CDR1 LGHDT, CDR2 YNNKEL (reference sequence). The CDR3 covers 15 residues. Trimming stripped 2 bases from V and 5 bases from J, with 15 bases between. This CDR3 is CASSQSSGFGETQYF. The DNA for the CDR3 is TGTGCCAGCAGCCAATCTTCGGGTTTCGGGGAGACCCAGTACTTC.

This clone occurred once. CDR3 sequence: CASSFGYEQYF. CDR3 bases: TGTGCCAGCAGCTTCGGGTACGAGCAGTACTTC. The chain links TRBV5-8 to TRBJ2-7; D is undetermined. The CDR3 extends over 11 amino acids. V dropped 2 bases and J dropped 4 bases, with 4 bases sitting between them. Germline V gives CDR1 SGHTS, CDR2 YDEGEE.

The chain joins TRBV3-1 (or the pseudogene TRBV3-2) to TRBJ1-1; 7 nucleotides agree with TRBD1. This CDR3 comprises 19 residues. V shed 4 bases and J 0 bases; nucleotides not matched to a gene: 17. The germline gives CDR1 LGHDT, CDR2 YNNKEL (reference sequence). This chain's CDR3 is CASSPDRQGIVRLNTEAFF. The CDR3 nucleotides read TGTGCCAGCAGCCCAGATAGACAGGGAATTGTCCGTTTGAACACTGAAGCTTTCTTT.

V gene TRBV21-1 combines with J gene TRBJ2-5; TRBD1, the D gene given by the table, was not confirmed from the DNA. TRBV21-1 is a pseudogene. The CDR3 covers 13 residues. This chain's CDR3 is CASTRGRQETQYF. The DNA for the CDR3 is TGTGCCAGCACCAGGGGCAGACAAGAGACCCAGTACTTC.

The J gene is TRBJ2-5, the V gene TRBV5-4; TRBD2 aligns across 9 bases. Unmatched junction bases numbered 3, after V lost 5 bases and J lost 1 base. The germline V gene encodes CDR1 SGHNT and CDR2 YYREEE (reference sequence). The CDR3 contains 14 residues. The CDR3 loop reads CASRAGGAQETQYF. CDR3 bases: TGTGCCAGCAGGGCGGGAGGGGCCCAAGAGACCCAGTACTTC.

The chain couples TRBV6-5 to TRBJ1-1, with 8 nucleotides matching TRBD1. The V gene's germline CDR1 is MNHEY and CDR2 SVGAGI. The junction had 6 bases not matched to a gene; V was cut back by 2 bases and J by 4 bases. There are 15 residues in the CDR3. The CDR3 bases are TGTGCCAGCAGTTACCGAGGACAGGGTCTCACTGAAGCTTTCTTT. It codes for CASSYRGQGLTEAFF.

The chain combines TRBV2 with TRBJ1-4; D gene unclear. The CDR3 contains 14 residues. Germline V lookup: CDR1 SNHLY, CDR2 FYNNEI. V lost 4 bases and J 0 bases, leaving 6 bases between the germline ends. In DNA, the CDR3 is TGTGCCAGCAGTGCGAGGACAACTAATGAAAAACTGTTTTTT. Amino acid sequence: CASSARTTNEKLFF.

The chain joins TRBV2 to TRBJ2-1; TRBD1 is a possible D gene (6 bases). V lost 5 bases to trimming and J lost 5 bases, with 10 bases between them. Germline CDR1 SNHLY, CDR2 FYNNEI. This CDR3 contains 13 residues. In DNA form, the CDR3 reads TGTGCCAGCAGTTTGAACAGGGACAATGAGCAGTTCTTC. Protein product: CASSLNRDNEQFF.

This sequence joins TRBV12-2 and TRBJ1-4; the tabulated D call, TRBD1, remains unverified against the DNA. TRBV12-2 is marked as a pseudogene. This CDR3 spans 16 amino acids. CDR3 DNA sequence: TGTGCAAGTCGCCGGAGCCCCGGGACAGGGAGAGAAAAACTGTTTTTT. Translation: CASRRSPGTGREKLFF.

This chain joins TRBV6-5 and TRBJ2-1; TRBD1 might be the D (6 bases). This CDR3 comprises 16 residues. V dropped 0 bases and J dropped 0 bases, with 9 bases sitting between them. Germline V gives CDR1 MNHEY, CDR2 SVGAGI. CDR3 bases: TGTGCCAGCAGTTACTCGAGGGGGAGCTCCTACAATGAGCAGTTCTTC. It encodes CASSYSRGSSYNEQFF.

CDR3 region: CASSLGSKDTQYF. The CDR3, as DNA: TGTGCCAGCAGCTTGGGCTCCAAGGATACGCAGTATTTT. V and J are TRBV11-3 and TRBJ2-3; no firm D call. CDR1 and CDR2 from the germline V gene are SGHNT and YENEEA. The CDR3 has 13 amino acids. Trimming cost V 3 bases and J 6 bases, with 10 bases left between them.

This chain uses TRBV28 with TRBJ1-5; TRBD1 aligns across 7 bases. In germline, CDR1 is MDHEN, CDR2 SYDVKM. The CDR3 is 15 residues long. V gave up 4 bases and J gave up 2 bases; unmatched junction bases: 5. CDR3 region: CASSSTGDRNQPQHF. In DNA, the CDR3 is TGTGCCAGCAGTTCTACAGGGGATCGCAATCAGCCCCAGCATTTT.

This chain joins TRBV7-2 and TRBJ2-1; D might be TRBD1 (6 bases). CDR1 is SGHTA and CDR2 is FQGNSA in the germline V gene. The ends were cut back, 1 base at V and 8 bases at J, with 12 bases in the middle. The CDR3 has 14 residues. The CDR3 bases are TGTGCCAGCAGCTTAGGTTACTCAGGGGATGAGCAGTTCTTC. Amino acids: CASSLGYSGDEQFF. Filled out from reference TRBV7-2 and TRBJ2-1, the complete variable domain reads GAGVSQSPSNKVTEKGKDVELRCDPISGHTALYWYRQSLGQGLEFLIYFQGNSAPDKSGLPSDRFSAERTGGSVSTLTIQRTQQEDSAVYLCASSLGYSGDEQFFGPGTRLTVL.